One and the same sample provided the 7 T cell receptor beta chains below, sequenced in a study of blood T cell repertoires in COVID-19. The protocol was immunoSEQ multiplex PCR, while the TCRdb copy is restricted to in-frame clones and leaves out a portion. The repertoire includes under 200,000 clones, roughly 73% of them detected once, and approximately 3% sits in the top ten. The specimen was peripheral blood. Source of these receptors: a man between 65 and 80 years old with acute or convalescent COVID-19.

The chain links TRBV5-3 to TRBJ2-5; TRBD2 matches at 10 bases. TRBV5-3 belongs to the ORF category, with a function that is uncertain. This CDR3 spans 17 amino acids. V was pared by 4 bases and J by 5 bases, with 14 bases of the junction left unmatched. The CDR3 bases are TGTGCCAGAAGCCCTAAAGGGCTAGCGGGAGAGAGGGAGACCCAGTACTTC. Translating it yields CARSPKGLAGERETQYF.

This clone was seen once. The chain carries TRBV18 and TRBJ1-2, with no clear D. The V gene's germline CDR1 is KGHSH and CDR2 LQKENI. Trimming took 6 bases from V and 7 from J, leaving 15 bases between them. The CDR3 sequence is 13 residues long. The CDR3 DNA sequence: TGTGCCAGCTCCGAGACAAGCAGTCTTGGCTACACCTTC. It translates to CASSETSSLGYTF.

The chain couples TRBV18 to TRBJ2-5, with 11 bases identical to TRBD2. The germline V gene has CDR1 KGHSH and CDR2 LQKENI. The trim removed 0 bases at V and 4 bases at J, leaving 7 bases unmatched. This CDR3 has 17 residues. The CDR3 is CASSPPGTSGRAETQYF. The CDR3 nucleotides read TGTGCCAGCTCACCACCCGGGACTAGCGGTCGGGCAGAGACCCAGTACTTC.

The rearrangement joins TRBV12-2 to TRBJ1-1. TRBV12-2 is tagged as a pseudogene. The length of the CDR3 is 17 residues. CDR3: CASRLKRVEAMNTEAFF. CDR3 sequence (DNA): TGTGCAAGTCGCTTAAAGAGGGTGGAAGCCATGAACACTGAAGCTTTCTTT.

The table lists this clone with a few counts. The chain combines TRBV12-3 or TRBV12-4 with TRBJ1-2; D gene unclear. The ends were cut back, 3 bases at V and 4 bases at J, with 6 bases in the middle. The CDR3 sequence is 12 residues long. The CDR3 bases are TGTGCCAGCAGTTTCCAGCGCTATGGCTACACCTTC. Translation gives CASSFQRYGYTF.

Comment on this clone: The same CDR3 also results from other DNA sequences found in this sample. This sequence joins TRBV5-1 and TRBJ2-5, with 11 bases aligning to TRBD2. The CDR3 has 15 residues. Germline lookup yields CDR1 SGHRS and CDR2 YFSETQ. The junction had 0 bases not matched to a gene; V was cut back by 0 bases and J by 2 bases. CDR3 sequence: CASSLGLAGQETQYF. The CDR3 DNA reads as TGCGCCAGCAGCTTGGGACTAGCGGGACAAGAGACCCAGTACTTC.

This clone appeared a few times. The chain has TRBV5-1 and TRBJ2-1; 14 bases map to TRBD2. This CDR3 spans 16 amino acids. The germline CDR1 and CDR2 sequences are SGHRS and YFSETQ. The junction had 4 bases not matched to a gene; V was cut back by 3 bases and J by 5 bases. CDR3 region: CASSSGTSGRNNEQFF. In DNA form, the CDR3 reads TGCGCCAGCAGCTCGGGGACTAGCGGGAGAAACAATGAGCAGTTCTTC.